A selection of T cell receptor beta chains follows, all from one sample in a study of vaccination and CD4 T cells after COVID-19. These receptors' targets are unknown. Via MiXCR, TCRdb re-called the PCR reads, giving one row per CDR3 protein. The sample carries approximately 7,600 distinct CDR3 sequences, 30% to 40% recorded once. Material: CD4+ T cells from blood, cultured in vitro. The receptors come from a human donor in good health. Each CDR3 is given with its conserved first and last residue. D genes are given only for firm matches. Clone size is stated in some rows and not others, as once, few, many or a class when expanded.

v_gene: TRBV2; j_gene: TRBJ1-5; abundance: -; d_gene: -; CDR3nt: TGTGCCAGCAGTGAAAGTCGGGCAGCAAATCAGCCCCAGCATTTT; CDR3aa: CASSESRAANQPQHF
v_gene: TRBV30; j_gene: TRBJ1-2; abundance: -; d_gene: -; CDR3nt: TGTGCCTCCATGTACGGGGCATCGAACTATGGCTACACCTTC; CDR3aa: CASMYGASNYGYTF
v_gene: TRBV9; j_gene: TRBJ2-2; abundance: -; d_gene: -; CDR3nt: TGTGCCAGCAGCGATGCAGGGATAAACACCGGGGAGCTGTTTTTT; CDR3aa: CASSDAGINTGELFF
v_gene: TRBV7-9; j_gene: TRBJ1-5; abundance: few; d_gene: TRBD1; CDR3nt: TGTGCCAGCAGCTTAAGGGGGCAGGGTCCGTATCAGCCCCAGCATTTT; CDR3aa: CASSLRGQGPYQPQHF
v_gene: TRBV6-5; j_gene: TRBJ2-1; abundance: -; d_gene: -; CDR3nt: TGTGCCAGCAGTTACAGGGCAGGTCACAATGAGCAGTTCTTC; CDR3aa: CASSYRAGHNEQFF
v_gene: TRBV4-2; j_gene: TRBJ2-7; abundance: -; d_gene: TRBD1; CDR3nt: TGTGCCAGCAGCCAAGCTGGGACAGAAGGGTACGAGCAGTACTTC; CDR3aa: CASSQAGTEGYEQYF
v_gene: TRBV6-1; j_gene: TRBJ1-1; abundance: -; d_gene: -; CDR3nt: TGTGCCAGCAGGGACCCGAGAGCTTTCTTT; CDR3aa: CASRDPRAFF
v_gene: TRBV2; j_gene: TRBJ2-5; abundance: few; d_gene: TRBD1; CDR3nt: TGTGCCAGCAGCCAAATTGGGACAGCCCAAGAGACCCAGTACTTC; CDR3aa: CASSQIGTAQETQYF
v_gene: TRBV19; j_gene: TRBJ2-2; abundance: -; d_gene: -; CDR3nt: TGTGCCAGTAGTATAGACAGGAACACCGGGGAGTTGTTTTTT; CDR3aa: CASSIDRNTGELFF
v_gene: TRBV6-1; j_gene: TRBJ1-5; abundance: -; d_gene: TRBD1; CDR3nt: TGTGCCAGCACCAAAAAACAGGGGGCGGAGCAGCCCCAGCATTTT; CDR3aa: CASTKKQGAEQPQHF
v_gene: TRBV5-1; j_gene: TRBJ2-7; abundance: few; d_gene: -; CDR3nt: TGCGCCAGCAGCCCGAGGGGACGGGCAAACGAGCAGTACTTC; CDR3aa: CASSPRGRANEQYF
v_gene: TRBV7-3; j_gene: TRBJ2-1; abundance: -; d_gene: TRBD2; CDR3nt: TGTGCCAGCAGCTCCGATCACTTAGCGGGGGGATCTTACAATGAGCAGTTCTTC; CDR3aa: CASSSDHLAGGSYNEQFF
v_gene: TRBV7-9; j_gene: TRBJ1-5; abundance: -; d_gene: -; CDR3nt: TGTGCCAGCAGCGGAAGGGGGTCTGGCAATCAGCCCCAGCATTTT; CDR3aa: CASSGRGSGNQPQHF
v_gene: TRBV5-4; j_gene: TRBJ2-7; abundance: -; d_gene: -; CDR3nt: TGTGCCAGCAGCCCCCACGGACAGCGTGGCTACGAGCAGTACTTC; CDR3aa: CASSPHGQRGYEQYF